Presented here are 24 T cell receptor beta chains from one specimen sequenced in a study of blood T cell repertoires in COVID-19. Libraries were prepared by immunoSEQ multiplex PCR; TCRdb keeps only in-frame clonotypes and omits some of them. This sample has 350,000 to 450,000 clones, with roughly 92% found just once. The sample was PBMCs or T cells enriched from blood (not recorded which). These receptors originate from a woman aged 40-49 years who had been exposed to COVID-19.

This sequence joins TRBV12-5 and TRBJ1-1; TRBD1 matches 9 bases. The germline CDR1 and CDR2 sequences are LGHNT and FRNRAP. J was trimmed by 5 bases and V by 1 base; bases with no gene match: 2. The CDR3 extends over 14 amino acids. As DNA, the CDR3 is TGTGCTAGTGGTTTGGGACAGGGGGAAACTGAAGCTTTCTTT. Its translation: CASGLGQGETEAFF.

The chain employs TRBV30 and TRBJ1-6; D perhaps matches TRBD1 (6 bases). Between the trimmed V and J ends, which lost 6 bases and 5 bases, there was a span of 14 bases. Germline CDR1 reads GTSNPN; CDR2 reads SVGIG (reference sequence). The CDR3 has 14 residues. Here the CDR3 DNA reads TGTGCCTGTCAAGGACAGAGTAATAATTCACCCCTCCACTTT. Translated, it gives CACQGQSNNSPLHF.

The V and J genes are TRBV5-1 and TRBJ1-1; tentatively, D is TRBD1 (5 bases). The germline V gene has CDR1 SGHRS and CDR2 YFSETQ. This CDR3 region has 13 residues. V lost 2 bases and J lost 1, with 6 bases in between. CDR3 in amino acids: CASSFTGNTEAFF. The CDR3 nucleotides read TGCGCCAGCAGCTTCACAGGGAACACTGAAGCTTTCTTT.

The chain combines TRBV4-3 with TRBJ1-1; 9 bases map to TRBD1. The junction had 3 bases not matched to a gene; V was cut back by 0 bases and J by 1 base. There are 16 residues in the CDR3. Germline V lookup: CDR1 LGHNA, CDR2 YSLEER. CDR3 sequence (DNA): TGCGCCAGCAGCCAAGAATTGGACAGGGGGAACACTGAAGCTTTCTTT. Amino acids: CASSQELDRGNTEAFF.

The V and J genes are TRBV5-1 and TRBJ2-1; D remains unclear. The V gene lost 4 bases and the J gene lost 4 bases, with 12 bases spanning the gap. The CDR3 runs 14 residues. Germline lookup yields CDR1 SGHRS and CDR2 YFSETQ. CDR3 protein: CASSPDTSYNEQFF. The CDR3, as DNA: TGCGCCAGCAGCCCCGATACAAGTTACAATGAGCAGTTCTTC.

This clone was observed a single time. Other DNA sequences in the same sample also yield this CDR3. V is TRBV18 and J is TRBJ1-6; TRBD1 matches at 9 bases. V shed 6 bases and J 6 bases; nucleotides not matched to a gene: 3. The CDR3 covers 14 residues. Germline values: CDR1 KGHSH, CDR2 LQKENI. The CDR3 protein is CASSTTGGNSPLHF. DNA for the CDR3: TGTGCCAGCTCGACGACAGGGGGTAATTCACCCCTCCACTTT.

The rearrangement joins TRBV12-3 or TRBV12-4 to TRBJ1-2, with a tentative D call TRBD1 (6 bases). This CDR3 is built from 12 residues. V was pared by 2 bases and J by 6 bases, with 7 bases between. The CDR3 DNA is TGTGCCAGCAGTTTATCAGGGGATGGCTACACCTTC. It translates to CASSLSGDGYTF.

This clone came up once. In DNA form, the CDR3 reads TGTGCCAGCAGCGTAGAACTAGCGGGAGGGATTCGAGACACCGGGGAGCTGTTTTTT. The encoded protein is CASSVELAGGIRDTGELFF. This chain links TRBV9 with TRBJ2-2; 13 bases are shared with TRBD2. The germline gives CDR1 SGDLS, CDR2 YYNGEE. Losses at the gene ends were 0 bases for V and 3 bases for J; bases not matched to a gene: 8. This CDR3 is built from 19 residues.

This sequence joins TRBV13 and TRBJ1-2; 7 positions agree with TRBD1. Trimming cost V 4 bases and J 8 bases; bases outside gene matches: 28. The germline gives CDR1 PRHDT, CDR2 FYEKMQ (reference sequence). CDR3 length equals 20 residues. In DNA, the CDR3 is TGTGCCAGCAGCTCAGAATTTCCCACCCTGACAGGGCAAATCGAGAAAGGCTACACCTTC. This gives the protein CASSSEFPTLTGQIEKGYTF.

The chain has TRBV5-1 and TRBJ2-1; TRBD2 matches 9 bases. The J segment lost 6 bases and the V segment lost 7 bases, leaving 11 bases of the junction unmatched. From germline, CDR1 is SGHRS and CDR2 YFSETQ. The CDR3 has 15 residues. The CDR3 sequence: CASGKAGGTGNEQFF. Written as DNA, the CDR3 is TGCGCCAGCGGTAAAGCGGGGGGCACAGGCAATGAGCAGTTCTTC.

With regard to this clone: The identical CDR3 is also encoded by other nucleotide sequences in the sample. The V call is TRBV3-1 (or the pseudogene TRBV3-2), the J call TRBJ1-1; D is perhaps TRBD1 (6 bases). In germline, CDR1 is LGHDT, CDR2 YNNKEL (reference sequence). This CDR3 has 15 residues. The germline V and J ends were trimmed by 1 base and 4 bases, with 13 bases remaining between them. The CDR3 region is CASSQVGGLGTEAFF. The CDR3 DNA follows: TGTGCCAGCAGCCAAGTCGGGGGGCTAGGCACTGAAGCTTTCTTT.

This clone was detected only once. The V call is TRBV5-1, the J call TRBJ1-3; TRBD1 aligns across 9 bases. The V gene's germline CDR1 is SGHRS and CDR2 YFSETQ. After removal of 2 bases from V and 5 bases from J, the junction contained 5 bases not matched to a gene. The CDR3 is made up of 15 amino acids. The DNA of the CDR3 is TGCGCCAGCAGCTTCACCGGGACAGGGCGAAACACCATATATTTT. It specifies CASSFTGTGRNTIYF.

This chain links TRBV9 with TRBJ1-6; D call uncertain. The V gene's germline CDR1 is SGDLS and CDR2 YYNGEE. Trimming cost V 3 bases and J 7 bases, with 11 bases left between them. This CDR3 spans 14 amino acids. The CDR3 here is CASSAHRSNSPLHF. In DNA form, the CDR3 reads TGTGCCAGCAGCGCCCATCGGAGCAATTCACCCCTCCACTTT. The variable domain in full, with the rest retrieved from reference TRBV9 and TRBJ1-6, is DSGVTQTPKHLITATGQRVTLRCSPRSGDLSVYWYQQSLDQGLQFLIQYYNGEERAKGNILERFSAQQFPDLHSELNLSSLELGDSALYFCASSAHRSNSPLHFGNGTRLTVT.

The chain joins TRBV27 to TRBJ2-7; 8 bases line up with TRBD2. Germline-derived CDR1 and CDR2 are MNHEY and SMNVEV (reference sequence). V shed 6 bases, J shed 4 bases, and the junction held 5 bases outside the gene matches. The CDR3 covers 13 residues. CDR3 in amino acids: CASRLAGRYEQYF. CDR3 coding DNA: TGTGCCAGCAGGTTAGCGGGACGGTACGAGCAGTACTTC.

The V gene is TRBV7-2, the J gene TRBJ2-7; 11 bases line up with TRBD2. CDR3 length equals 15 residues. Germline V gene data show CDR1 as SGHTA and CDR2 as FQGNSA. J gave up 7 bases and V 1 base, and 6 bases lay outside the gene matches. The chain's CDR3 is CASSLGVLAGGEQYF. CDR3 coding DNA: TGTGCCAGCAGCTTAGGGGTTCTAGCGGGGGGTGAGCAGTACTTC.

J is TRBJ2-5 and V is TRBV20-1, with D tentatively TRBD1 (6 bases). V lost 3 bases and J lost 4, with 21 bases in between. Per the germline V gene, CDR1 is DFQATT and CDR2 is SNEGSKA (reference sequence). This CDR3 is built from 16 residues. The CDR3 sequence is CSASLRDTPRGETQYF. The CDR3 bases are TGCAGTGCTAGTCTTCGGGACACGCCGAGGGGAGAGACCCAGTACTTC.

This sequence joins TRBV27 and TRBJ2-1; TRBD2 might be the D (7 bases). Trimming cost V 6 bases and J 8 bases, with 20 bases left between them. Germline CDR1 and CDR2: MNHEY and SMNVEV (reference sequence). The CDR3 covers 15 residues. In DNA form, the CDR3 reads TGTGCCAGCAGCGTGGGGGGGCGTGGAGGCTATGAGCAGTTCTTC. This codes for CASSVGGRGGYEQFF.

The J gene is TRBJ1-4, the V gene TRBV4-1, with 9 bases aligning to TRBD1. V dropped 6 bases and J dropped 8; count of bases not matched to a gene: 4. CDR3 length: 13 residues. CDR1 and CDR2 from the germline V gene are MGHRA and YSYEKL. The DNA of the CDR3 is TGCGCCAGCAGTCGGGGGACAGGGGAAAAACTGTTTTTT. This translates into CASSRGTGEKLFF.

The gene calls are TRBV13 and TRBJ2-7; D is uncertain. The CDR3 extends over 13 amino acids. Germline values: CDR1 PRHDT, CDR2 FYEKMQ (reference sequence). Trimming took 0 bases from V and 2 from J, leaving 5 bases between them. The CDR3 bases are TGTGCCAGCAGCTTAGGCAGTACCTACGAGCAGTACTTC. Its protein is CASSLGSTYEQYF.

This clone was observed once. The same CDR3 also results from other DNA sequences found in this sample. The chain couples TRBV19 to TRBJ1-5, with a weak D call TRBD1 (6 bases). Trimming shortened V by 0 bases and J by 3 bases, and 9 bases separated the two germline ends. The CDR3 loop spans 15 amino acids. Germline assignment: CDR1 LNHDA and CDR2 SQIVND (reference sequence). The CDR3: CASSIDGQYNQPQHF. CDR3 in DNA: TGTGCCAGTAGTATAGACGGACAGTACAATCAGCCCCAGCATTTT.

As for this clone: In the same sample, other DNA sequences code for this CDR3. The CDR3 DNA is TGTGCCAGCAGCTCCGACAGGGCCTCCTACAATGAGCAGTTCTTC. Protein sequence: CASSSDRASYNEQFF. The chain links TRBV7-3 to TRBJ2-1, with 7 bases that match TRBD1. The CDR3 is 15 amino acids. Germline CDR1 is SGHTA and CDR2 is FQGTGA. The junction had 3 bases not matched to a gene; V was cut back by 4 bases and J by 0 bases.

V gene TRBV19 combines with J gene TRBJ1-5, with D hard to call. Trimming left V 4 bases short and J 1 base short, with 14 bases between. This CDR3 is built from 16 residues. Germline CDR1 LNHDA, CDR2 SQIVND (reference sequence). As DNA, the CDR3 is TGTGCCAGTAGTACCGCCTTATGGAGAAGCAATCAGCCCCAGCATTTT. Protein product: CASSTALWRSNQPQHF.

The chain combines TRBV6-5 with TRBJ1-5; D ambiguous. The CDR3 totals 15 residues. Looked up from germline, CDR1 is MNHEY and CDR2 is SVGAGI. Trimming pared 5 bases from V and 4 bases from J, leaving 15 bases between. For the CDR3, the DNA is TGTGCCAGCAGTACCGGGTCTAGTCCAAATCAGCCCCAGCATTTT. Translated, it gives CASSTGSSPNQPQHF.

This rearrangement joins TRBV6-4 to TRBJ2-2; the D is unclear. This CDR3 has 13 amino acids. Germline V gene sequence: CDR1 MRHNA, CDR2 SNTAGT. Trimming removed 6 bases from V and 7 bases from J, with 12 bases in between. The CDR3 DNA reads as TGTGCCAGCAGCTCCCAAGTCGGCGGGGAGCTGTTTTTT. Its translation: CASSSQVGGELFF.